This TCR beta chain came from a study of OX40 agonist ivuxolimab in advanced cancers. On the study more broadly: Patients were treated with ivuxolimab, an agonistic anti-OX40 (CD134) antibody.

Using immunoSEQ multiplex PCR, the repertoire was profiled, and TCRdb retains in-frame clones only, with some absent. The table records some 90,000 clones, around 86% of them present only once. Study outcomes and limitations: Low normalized T-cell clonal expansion was additionally recorded for some nonresponders.

Of note for this clone: The antigen is unknown.

Autoimmune disease history or systemic immunosuppression led to patient exclusion. Blood samples were obtained at baseline, cycle 4 day 1, and cycle 7 day 1. CDR3 length: 16 amino acids. Germline-derived CDR1 and CDR2 are SGHRS and YFSETQ. V dropped 2 bases and J dropped 1; count of bases not matched to a gene: 4. Sequencing used CD4+ or CD8+ T cells sorted from blood, obtained in a trial of the OX40 agonist ivuxolimab. The receptor comes from an adult with an advanced solid tumor such as melanoma, head and neck, liver or kidney cancer. V usage is TRBV5-1 and J usage is TRBJ1-2, with 11 bases aligning to TRBD1. This CDR3 reads CASSLADRGHNYGYTF. CDR3 DNA: TGCGCCAGCAGCTTAGCGGACAGGGGGCATAACTATGGCTACACCTTC.